This is a list of T cell receptor beta chains from one sample in a study of human T cells and chemical hapten exposure. TCRdb fed the RACE reads into MiXCR, producing one record per CDR3 protein. The sample shows roughly 40,000 distinct CDR3 sequences, 9.5% to 15% of them seen only once. Sequenced material: whole blood, taken in connection with sensitization to the hapten diphenylcyclopropenone (DPC). The receptors shown here come from a woman aged 40 to 50 with alopecia areata. Some clones in this sample may be carry-over from other donors' samples. The CDR3 runs from the conserved cysteine through the conserved F or W. A D gene is named only where the DNA matches it firmly. Expanded clones get a size class; other rows say once, few or many, or leave the size out.

clone_size	cdr3_length	v_call	j_call	d_call	cdr3_nt	cdr3_aa
.	15	TRBV24-1	TRBJ1-2	.	TGTGCCACCAGTGATTTAGGTCAGGGATCGTCTGGCTACACCTTC	CATSDLGQGSSGYTF
few	11	TRBV29-1	TRBJ2-7	TRBD1	TGCAGCGCAAACAGGGGGCTCGAGCAGTACTTC	CSANRGLEQYF
.	15	TRBV27	TRBJ1-1	TRBD1	TGTGCCAGCAGTACGCGGACAGGGGAGAACACTGAAGCTTTCTTT	CASSTRTGENTEAFF
.	12	TRBV29-1	TRBJ1-5	.	TGCAGCGGGGGGGCGAGCAATCAGCCCCAGCATTTT	CSGGASNQPQHF
many	14	TRBV20-1	TRBJ2-7	.	TGCAGTGCTAGTAGACAGGCCAGCTCCTACGAGCAGTACTTC	CSASRQASSYEQYF
many	13	TRBV28	TRBJ1-1	.	TGTGCCGCCGAGGGGGGCTTGAACACTGAAGCTTTCTTT	CAAEGGLNTEAFF
many	15	TRBV10-2	TRBJ1-5	.	TGCGCCAGCACTGAATTGCAGAAGGGCAATCAGCCCCAGCATTTT	CASTELQKGNQPQHF
.	13	TRBV6-6	TRBJ2-7	.	TGTGCCAGCAGCACCCCCTCGTCGTACGAGCAGTACTTC	CASSTPSSYEQYF
few	15	TRBV7-3	TRBJ2-3	TRBD1	TGTGCCAGCAGCCAAACGGGACAGGGGGAAGGTACGCAGTATTTT	CASSQTGQGEGTQYF
many	13	TRBV4-1	TRBJ2-1	TRBD2	TGCGCCAGCAGCCATGCACTAGCGAATGAGCAGTTCTTC	CASSHALANEQFF
many	11	TRBV6-2/TRBV6-3	TRBJ2-7	.	TGTGCCAGCCACACAGGGTCCGAGCAGTACTTC	CASHTGSEQYF
few	14	TRBV11-2	TRBJ1-1	.	TGTGCCAGCAGCTTAGCGAGGGTGAACACTGAAGCTTTCTTT	CASSLARVNTEAFF
many	16	TRBV7-9	TRBJ1-3	TRBD1	TGTGCCAGCAGCTTGACTCTAGGGGGCTCCGGAAACACCATATATTTT	CASSLTLGGSGNTIYF
many	12	TRBV28	TRBJ2-2	.	TGTGCCAGCAACCGGAACACCGGGGAGCTGTTTTTT	CASNRNTGELFF
.	16	TRBV29-1	TRBJ2-3	.	TGCAGCGTAACGGGACTGATGAACCCTCAAACAGATACGCAGTATTTT	CSVTGLMNPQTDTQYF
few	10	TRBV7-2	TRBJ2-1	.	TGTGCCAGCAGCTACTTGCCGCAGTTCTTC	CASSYLPQFF
many	17	TRBV2	TRBJ2-3	.	TGTGCCAGCAGTGAAGGAGCCATACGGGAGTCAGGGGATACGCAGTATTTT	CASSEGAIRESGDTQYF
.	15	TRBV28	TRBJ1-3	.	TGTGCCAGCAGCCCCCCGGACGGATCTGGAAACACCATATATTTT	CASSPPDGSGNTIYF
.	16	TRBV28	TRBJ2-3	.	TGTGCCAGCAGTTTAGCCACGGCAGGTTCCACAGATACGCAGTATTTT	CASSLATAGSTDTQYF
few	13	TRBV18	TRBJ1-1	TRBD1	TGTGCCAGCTCAACACAGGGGGAAATGGAAGCTTTCTTT	CASSTQGEMEAFF
many	20	TRBV5-1	TRBJ2-3	TRBD2	TGCGCCAGCAGCTTGGCCCCACAGACTAGCGGGACCGAAGGCACAGATACGCAGTATTTT	CASSLAPQTSGTEGTDTQYF
few	16	TRBV2	TRBJ2-1	.	TGTGCCAGCAGTCGTCCTAGCCAGAGCTCCTACAATGAGCAGTTCTTC	CASSRPSQSSYNEQFF
.	13	TRBV29-1	TRBJ2-3	.	TGCAGCGTTGGAGCGGCTAGCACAGATACGCAGTATTTT	CSVGAASTDTQYF
many	14	TRBV18	TRBJ2-1	TRBD1	TGTGCCAGCTCAGGCGGGACAGGGGTCTATGAGCAGTTCTTC	CASSGGTGVYEQFF
many	17	TRBV4-1	TRBJ2-3	TRBD2	TGCGCCAGCGGCTATCTCATGGGACTACCCTTCAAAGATACGCAGTATTTT	CASGYLMGLPFKDTQYF
.	14	TRBV28	TRBJ2-7	.	TGTGCCAGCAGTTTTTGGGGGGGCGCAAGCGAGCAGTACTTC	CASSFWGGASEQYF
few	13	TRBV7-2	TRBJ1-5	.	TGTGCCAGCAGCTTTTTGTTTGGTCAGCCCCAGCATTTT	CASSFLFGQPQHF
many	17	TRBV7-9	TRBJ2-7	TRBD1	TGTGCCAGCAGCTCAACCTCCGGGACAGCCTCCCTCCACGAGCAGTACTTC	CASSSTSGTASLHEQYF
.	17	TRBV15	TRBJ2-1	.	TGTGCCACCAGCAGGGTGGACAGTATTAGCTCCTACAATGAGCAGTTCTTC	CATSRVDSISSYNEQFF
.	16	TRBV4-1	TRBJ2-7	.	TGCGCCAGCAGCCAAGAGGGGGGAGCCAGCTCCTACGAGCAGTACTTC	CASSQEGGASSYEQYF